The source of this TCR beta chain is a study of shared clonotypes between healthy human individuals. Study conclusions and caveats: The rarefaction results pointed to incomplete sorted-subset sequencing despite large depth.

Worth noting for this clone: Its antigen is unidentified.

As handled by the study authors: Without quality scores, immunoSEQ junctional reads could not be filtered like full-length reads. Measured with immunoSEQ multiplex PCR; TCRdb has only the in-frame clones, and not every one. V, J and clone size were drawn from that table, and D and trimming were deduced from the DNA. The sample includes 550,000 to 650,000 clones, approximately 96% of them seen just once. V was trimmed by 0 bases and J by 8 bases, leaving 12 bases between them. The CDR3 contains 14 residues. Germline CDR1 is SGDLS and CDR2 is YYNGEE. Naive CD8 cells were CD45RO-negative, positively selected for CCR7, excluding terminally differentiated effector memory CD45RA+ cells.

Source material: naive CD8+ T cells sorted from blood. This TCR was recovered from a woman in her 30s in good health. The rearrangement joins TRBV9 to TRBJ1-5; the D is unclear. CDR3 DNA: TGTGCCAGCAGCGTAGACGGCATAATGGAGCCCCAGCATTTT. It is translated as CASSVDGIMEPQHF.